The 19 T cell receptor beta chains below come from one sample, sequenced in a study of CD8 T cells in ankylosing spondylitis. Regarding the study as a whole: A TCR beta motif of about 8 highly homologous variants seemed to mark ankylosing spondylitis blood.

TCRdb ran MiXCR on the 5' RACE reads and lists one entry per CDR3 protein. Among about 540,000 distinct CDR3 sequences listed, roughly 13% were seen once. These receptors have no known antigen. The material sequenced was blood, either unsorted or a sorted T cell fraction (not recorded which). The source is a male donor with ankylosing spondylitis.

V gene TRBV5-1 combines with J gene TRBJ2-3, with D uncertain. Germline loops: CDR1 SGHRS, CDR2 YFSETQ. Trimming removed 0 bases from V and 6 bases from J, with 17 bases in between. The CDR3 consists of 16 residues. The CDR3 here is CASSLAGRPSMDTQYF. The CDR3 DNA reads TGCGCCAGCAGCTTGGCCGGCAGGCCAAGCATGGATACGCAGTATTTT.

The rearrangement joins TRBV5-1 to TRBJ2-5; the match to TRBD2 covers 9 bases. Trimming at V came to 7 bases and at J to 0 bases, leaving 13 bases not matched to a gene. From germline, CDR1 is SGHRS and CDR2 YFSETQ. The length of the CDR3 is 17 residues. CDR3 DNA sequence: TGCGCCAGCTCGCGGGGGGGGATGACAGGGTACCAAGAGACCCAGTACTTC. Protein: CASSRGGMTGYQETQYF.

The chain couples TRBV20-1 to TRBJ1-2; the D is unclear. This CDR3 is built from 12 residues. Trimming took 4 bases from V and 1 from J, leaving 7 bases between them. Germline assignment: CDR1 DFQATT and CDR2 SNEGSKA (reference sequence). The CDR3 protein is CSATRINYGYTF. Here the CDR3 DNA reads TGCAGTGCTACCAGGATTAACTATGGCTACACCTTC.

The V call is TRBV7-9, the J call TRBJ2-1, with 8 bases that match TRBD1. V shed 11 bases and J 7 bases; nucleotides not matched to a gene: 13. Germline CDR1 reads SEHNR; CDR2 reads FQNEAQ (reference sequence). CDR3 length: 14 amino acids. The CDR3 spells CAEGNRGKGNEQFF. The CDR3 DNA reads TGTGCCGAGGGGAACAGGGGGAAGGGGAATGAGCAGTTCTTC.

Ten or more counts support this clonotype. V is TRBV5-6 and J is TRBJ1-5; possibly TRBD1 for D (5 bases). The germline CDR1 and CDR2 sequences are SGHDT and YYEEEE. Trimming stripped 4 bases from V and 2 bases from J, with 19 bases between. The CDR3 has 17 residues. CDR3 sequence (DNA): TGTGCCAGCAGCGGCGGGGGTATCCTGGTGGGCAATCAGCCCCAGCATTTT. As protein: CASSGGGILVGNQPQHF.

This clonotype was counted only a few times. This chain connects TRBV24-1 to TRBJ2-7; the D gene could be TRBD1 or TRBD2 (5 bases each). In germline, CDR1 is KGHDR, CDR2 SFDVKD. Trimming removed 2 bases from V and 6 bases from J, with 22 bases in between. The CDR3 extends over 17 amino acids. CDR3: CATSDSQPGRISGEQYV. The CDR3 region has the DNA TGTGCCACCAGTGATTCCCAACCGGGACGAATATCGGGCGAGCAGTACGTC.

This clonotype has a count of ten or more. The J gene is TRBJ2-7, the V gene TRBV3-1; no reliable D call. There are 13 residues in the CDR3. Looked up from germline, CDR1 is LGHDT and CDR2 is YNNKEL (reference sequence). Trimming cost V 0 bases and J 6 bases, with 9 bases left between them. The CDR3 bases are TGTGCCAGCAGCCAAGAAATAACGAGCGAGCAGTACGTC. This sequence encodes CASSQEITSEQYV.

There are many counts of this clonotype. This rearrangement joins TRBV29-1 to TRBJ1-5, with TRBD1 as a possible D gene (5 bases). V was clipped by 6 bases and J by 6 bases, with 21 bases between them. Germline CDR1 reads SQVTM; CDR2 reads ANQGSEA. This CDR3 comprises 15 residues. CDR3 in DNA: TGCAGCGTCTCCACGGGGACGGCTCATTTTCAGCCCCAGCATTTT. Residues: CSVSTGTAHFQPQHF.

The chain employs TRBV10-3 and TRBJ2-3; TRBD2 is a possible D gene (6 bases). In germline, CDR1 is ENHRY, CDR2 SYGVKD. V dropped 6 bases and J dropped 5 bases, with 15 bases sitting between them. This CDR3 region has 14 residues. The CDR3 DNA sequence: TGTGCCATCAGACCACCGGGACTTTTAGATACGCAGTATTTT. This encodes CAIRPPGLLDTQYF.

Note on this clonotype: This may come from a read error, since a much larger clone is one base off. J is TRBJ2-1 and V is TRBV25-1, with unresolved D. The CDR3 runs to 15 residues. Germline V gives CDR1 MGHDK, CDR2 SYGVNS. In DNA, the CDR3 is TGTGCCAGCTGTGAAGCCGGGCTCCACTACAATGAGCAGTTCTTC. Its translation is CASCEAGLHYNEQFF.

This CDR3 reads CASSTNTVNEKLFF. Here the CDR3 DNA reads TGTGCCAGCAGCACGAACACAGTTAATGAAAAACTGTTTTTT. This rearrangement joins TRBV3-1 to TRBJ1-4, with no clear D. CDR1 LGHDT and CDR2 YNNKEL come from the germline V gene (reference sequence). There are 14 residues in the CDR3. Trimming removed 5 bases from V and 4 bases from J, with 11 bases in between.

The rearrangement links TRBV7-6 to TRBJ1-3, with D perhaps matching TRBD1 (6 bases). Trimming took off 5 bases at V and 0 bases at J, with 17 bases between the two ends. The CDR3 contains 17 residues. Germline V gene lookup returns CDR1 SGHVS and CDR2 FNYEAQ. CDR3 region: CASSTFSGEYSGNTIYF. The CDR3 nucleotides are TGTGCCAGCAGCACCTTTTCAGGGGAATACTCTGGAAACACCATATATTTT.

The chain uses TRBV7-9 and TRBJ1-1; possibly TRBD1 for D (5 bases). The CDR3 runs 13 residues. With 3 bases removed from V and 8 bases from J, the gap between germline ends came to 13 bases. Germline V CDR1 and CDR2: SEHNR, FQNEAQ (reference sequence). This CDR3 is CASSLMQGEEAFF. As DNA, the CDR3 is TGTGCCAGCAGCTTGATGCAGGGCGAAGAAGCTTTCTTT.

This clonotype was picked up a small number of times. The CDR3 DNA reads as TGTGCCAGCTCACCGGGGGGAAGTCAGCCCCAGCATTTT. It translates to CASSPGGSQPQHF. V and J are TRBV18 and TRBJ1-5; tentative D call: TRBD1 (5 bases). CDR3 length: 13 residues. V was pared by 3 bases and J by 6 bases, with 9 bases between. The V gene's germline CDR1 is KGHSH and CDR2 LQKENI.

This clonotype has just a few counts. The J gene is TRBJ2-7, the V gene TRBV7-2; 7 bases are a match to TRBD2. Trimming took 1 base from V and 0 from J; bases not matched to a gene: 3. The germline V gene has CDR1 SGHTA and CDR2 FQGNSA. This CDR3 region has 15 residues. CDR3 sequence reads: CASSLGGGSSYEQYV. In DNA, the CDR3 is TGTGCCAGCAGCTTAGGGGGGGGGAGCTCCTACGAGCAGTACGTC.

The chain employs TRBV7-9 and TRBJ2-1; D not resolved. This CDR3 spans 15 amino acids. Trimming stripped 1 base from V and 5 bases from J, with 12 bases between. Germline V gene lookup returns CDR1 SEHNR and CDR2 FQNEAQ (reference sequence). The CDR3, as DNA: TGTGCCAGCAGCTTAGGCGAGGTCCCAAACAATGAGCAGTTCTTC. Protein: CASSLGEVPNNEQFF.

This clonotype showed up just a few times. The V and J genes are TRBV20-1 and TRBJ2-3, with TRBD2 matching over 11 bases. Per germline, CDR1 DFQATT and CDR2 SNEGSKA (reference sequence). The CDR3 is 15 amino acids. After removal of 5 bases from V and 4 bases from J, the junction contained 8 bases not matched to a gene. CDR3 loop: CSADGLAGSPDTQYF. Written as DNA, the CDR3 is TGCAGTGCTGACGGACTAGCGGGTTCCCCAGATACGCAGTATTTT.

This clonotype was observed many times. The CDR3 here is CASSVASGMANEQFF. The CDR3 bases are TGTGCCAGCAGCGTAGCTAGCGGGATGGCCAATGAGCAGTTCTTC. The chain joins TRBV9 to TRBJ2-1; the match to TRBD2 covers 9 bases. Losses at the gene ends were 0 bases for V and 6 bases for J; bases not matched to a gene: 4. In germline, CDR1 is SGDLS, CDR2 YYNGEE. The CDR3 length is 15 residues.

This clonotype was found a few times. This chain uses TRBV25-1 with TRBJ2-6; 9 bases agree with TRBD1. Looked up from germline, CDR1 is MGHDK and CDR2 is SYGVNS. CDR3 size: 17 residues. The V and J ends lost 4 bases and 2 bases, in that order; junction bases with no gene match: 6. The CDR3 region is CASSGGQGKTGANVLTF. For the CDR3, the DNA is TGTGCCAGCAGTGGCGGACAGGGGAAAACTGGGGCCAACGTCCTGACTTTC.